Shown below are 20 T cell receptor beta chains from a single sample sequenced in a study of T-cell memory formation after mild COVID-19. MiXCR, applied by TCRdb to the 5' RACE reads, yields one record per CDR3 protein. Among some 450,000 distinct CDR3 sequences listed, about 20% were seen once. Material: PBMCs or a T cell subset sorted from them (not recorded which). Receptors originate from an adult woman who had mild COVID-19 (a few samples of this study predate the infection). Cell type and time point are not known.

This clonotype has a handful of counts. The rearrangement joins TRBV6-6 to TRBJ1-1; D unresolved. Germline V CDR1 and CDR2: MNHNY, SVGAGI (reference sequence). Trimming shortened V by 3 bases and J by 7 bases, and 12 bases separated the two germline ends. This CDR3 comprises 13 residues. The CDR3 here is CASSYLEVGEAFF. The CDR3 coding sequence is TGTGCCAGCAGTTATCTGGAAGTGGGTGAAGCTTTCTTT.

CDR3 in DNA: TGTAAGTCCAGGGTCGGAGCGGGAAAGGGCGATGAGCAGTTCTTC. Protein: CKSRVGAGKGDEQFF. The J gene is TRBJ2-1, the V gene TRBV28, with TRBD2 matching over 7 bases. Looked up from germline, CDR1 is MDHEN and CDR2 is SYDVKM. There are 15 residues in the CDR3.

This clonotype was observed a handful of times. The V call is TRBV7-9, the J call TRBJ2-7, with TRBD2 as a possible D gene (7 bases). The germline gives CDR1 SEHNR, CDR2 FQNEAQ (reference sequence). V was shortened by 5 bases and J by 2 bases, with 10 bases between the two germline ends. This CDR3 region has 13 residues. CDR3 nucleotide sequence: TGTGCCAGCAGCAGGCGGGGGCCCTACGAGCAGTACTTC. Residues: CASSRRGPYEQYF.

This clonotype was picked up a small number of times. V gene TRBV30 combines with J gene TRBJ2-2; D perhaps matches TRBD1 (5 bases). CDR3 length equals 13 residues. The ends were cut back, 8 bases at V and 4 bases at J, with 14 bases in the middle. CDR1 and CDR2 from the germline V gene are GTSNPN and SVGIG (reference sequence). Written as DNA, the CDR3 is TGTGCCGGGCGCAGGGTAATCACCGGGGAGCTGTTTTTT. This encodes CAGRRVITGELFF.

The chain joins TRBV21-1 to TRBJ2-7; the table's D call of TRBD1 was not tested on the DNA. TRBV21-1 is tagged as a pseudogene. The CDR3 spans 16 residues. CDR3 loop: CASSADRETGNNEQYF. CDR3 nucleotide sequence: TGTGCCAGCAGCGCCGACAGGGAAACAGGAAACAACGAGCAGTACTTC.

V and J are TRBV7-2 and TRBJ2-1; D uncertain. With 1 base removed from V and 5 bases from J, the gap between germline ends came to 9 bases. The CDR3 runs to 14 residues. The V gene's germline CDR1 is SGHTA and CDR2 FQGNSA. DNA of the CDR3: TGTGCCAGCAGCTTAGTGGGCCGAGACAATGAGCAGTTCTTC. Protein: CASSLVGRDNEQFF.

The chain is built from TRBV7-2 and TRBJ2-5; 7 nucleotides line up with TRBD2. J lost 10 bases, V lost 2 bases, and 13 bases had no gene match. From germline, CDR1 is SGHTA and CDR2 FQGNSA. The CDR3 length is 15 residues. The CDR3 spells CASSLLAAPGGGQYF. CDR3 sequence (DNA): TGTGCCAGCAGCTTACTCGCAGCCCCGGGGGGAGGCCAGTACTTC.

This clonotype appeared a few times. This chain connects TRBV7-9 to TRBJ2-1; D ambiguous. Germline V gene sequence: CDR1 SEHNR, CDR2 FQNEAQ (reference sequence). The CDR3 spans 14 residues. Trimming removed 1 base from V and 6 bases from J, with 10 bases in between. CDR3: CASSLGPPFNEQFF. The CDR3 DNA sequence: TGTGCCAGCAGCTTAGGACCACCGTTCAATGAGCAGTTCTTC. The variable domain in full, with the rest retrieved from reference TRBV7-9 and TRBJ2-1, is DTGVSQNPRHKITKRGQNVTFRCDPISEHNRLYWYRQTLGQGPEFLTYFQNEAQLEKSRLLSDRFSAERPKGSFSTLEIQRTEQGDSAMYLCASSLGPPFNEQFFGPGTRLTVL.

The sample holds a few counts of this clonotype. The rearrangement joins TRBV30 to TRBJ2-7; no reliable D call. V was trimmed by 3 bases and J by 2 bases, leaving 5 bases between them. CDR1 GTSNPN and CDR2 SVGIG come from the germline V gene (reference sequence). This CDR3 has 11 amino acids. The CDR3 reads CAWSETYEQYF. The CDR3 DNA follows: TGTGCCTGGAGCGAGACCTACGAGCAGTACTTC.

CDR3: CASSFPQGLGYTF. The CDR3 DNA follows: TGTGCCAGCAGCTTTCCACAGGGGCTGGGCTACACCTTC. V gene TRBV7-9 combines with J gene TRBJ1-2; the match to TRBD1 covers 7 bases. CDR3 length equals 13 residues. The V and J ends lost 3 bases and 8 bases, in that order; junction bases with no gene match: 6. CDR1 is SEHNR and CDR2 is FQNEAQ in the germline V gene (reference sequence).

This clonotype has only a few counts. The J gene is TRBJ1-1, the V gene TRBV30; D perhaps matches TRBD1 (5 bases). Germline V gives CDR1 GTSNPN, CDR2 SVGIG (reference sequence). This CDR3 spans 13 amino acids. Deletions cut 2 bases from V and 1 base from J, with 8 bases between. The CDR3 nucleotides read TGTGCCTGGAGTAACCAGGGGAACACTGAAGCTTTCTTT. This translates into CAWSNQGNTEAFF.

This clonotype was detected many times. The chain carries TRBV6-2 or TRBV6-3 and TRBJ2-7, with unresolved D. Trimming cost V 8 bases and J 3 bases, with 2 bases left between them. CDR1 is MNHEY and CDR2 is SVGEGT in the germline V gene. The CDR3 consists of 9 residues. The CDR3 reads CASGYEQYF. CDR3 nucleotides: TGTGCCAGCGGCTACGAGCAGTACTTC.

This chain connects TRBV2 to TRBJ1-1; 9 positions agree with TRBD1. J was trimmed by 5 bases and V by 7 bases; bases with no gene match: 8. The CDR3 runs to 14 residues. Germline loops: CDR1 SNHLY, CDR2 FYNNEI. The CDR3 DNA reads TGTGCCAGCACTAGGGGACAGGGAAGTACTGAAGCTTTCTTT. Residues: CASTRGQGSTEAFF.

This clonotype showed up just a few times. The chain has TRBV7-9 and TRBJ2-7; unclear D gene. From germline, CDR1 is SEHNR and CDR2 FQNEAQ (reference sequence). The CDR3 sequence is 11 residues long. Between the trimmed V and J ends, which lost 7 bases and 5 bases, there was a span of 9 bases. The CDR3 nucleotides are TGTGCCAGCACCTTCGGCGACGAGCAGTACTTC. This sequence encodes CASTFGDEQYF.

The chain employs TRBV27 and TRBJ2-7, with 7 bases lining up with TRBD2. V shed 3 bases, J shed 3 bases, and the junction held 8 bases outside the gene matches. Germline CDR1 is MNHEY and CDR2 is SMNVEV (reference sequence). The CDR3 contains 15 residues. CDR3 sequence (DNA): TGTGCCAGCAGTTTTACTAGCGTGAGGTTCTACGAGCAGTACTTC. It yields the protein CASSFTSVRFYEQYF.

This clonotype was seen only a few times. V usage is TRBV5-1 and J usage is TRBJ2-1, with 7 bases matching TRBD1. The CDR3 loop spans 16 amino acids. After removal of 2 bases from V and 3 bases from J, the junction contained 8 bases not matched to a gene. Germline values: CDR1 SGHRS, CDR2 YFSETQ. CDR3 DNA: TGCGCCAGCAGCTTCCAGGGGGAACAGGGCTACAATGAGCAGTTCTTC. It yields the protein CASSFQGEQGYNEQFF. The variable domain in full, with the rest retrieved from reference TRBV5-1 and TRBJ2-1, is KAGVTQTPRYLIKTRGQQVTLSCSPISGHRSVSWYQQTPGQGLQFLFEYFSETQRNKGNFPGRFSGRQFSNSRSEMNVSTLELGDSALYLCASSFQGEQGYNEQFFGPGTRLTVL.

This clonotype was detected a few times. CDR3 protein: CASSLGGQGRSPLHF. CDR3 sequence (DNA): TGCGCCAGCAGCTTGGGGGGCCAGGGTCGCTCACCCCTCCACTTT. The V call is TRBV5-1, the J call TRBJ1-6; TRBD1 is a possible D gene (5 bases). Germline CDR1 and CDR2: SGHRS and YFSETQ. This CDR3 has 15 amino acids. Trimming stripped 0 bases from V and 10 bases from J, with 14 bases between. Full variable domain (rest looked up from reference TRBV5-1 and TRBJ1-6): KAGVTQTPRYLIKTRGQQVTLSCSPISGHRSVSWYQQTPGQGLQFLFEYFSETQRNKGNFPGRFSGRQFSNSRSEMNVSTLELGDSALYLCASSLGGQGRSPLHFGNGTRLTVT.

V is TRBV4-3 and J is TRBJ1-1, with a possible D match to TRBD1 (6 bases). This CDR3 spans 15 amino acids. CDR1 and CDR2 from the germline V gene are LGHNA and YSLEER. The V and J ends lost 3 bases and 7 bases respectively, with 18 bases between them. DNA for the CDR3: TGCGCCAGCAGCCAGGGGGCGCCTTGGGGGGGTGAAGCTTTCTTT. As protein: CASSQGAPWGGEAFF.

V usage is TRBV9 and J usage is TRBJ1-5; D possibly corresponds to TRBD1 (6 bases). Germline-derived CDR1 and CDR2 are SGDLS and YYNGEE. The V and J ends lost 0 bases and 7 bases respectively, with 8 bases between them. The CDR3 is 13 amino acids. The CDR3 bases are TGTGCCAGCAGCGTAGAGGGGGGACAGCCCCAGCATTTT. Translation gives CASSVEGGQPQHF.

This clonotype was recorded a few times. This chain uses TRBV9 with TRBJ1-2, with TRBD1 as a possible D gene (5 bases). Germline CDR1 and CDR2: SGDLS and YYNGEE. The CDR3 spans 12 residues. V dropped 6 bases and J dropped 1 base, with 7 bases sitting between them. The CDR3 spells CASTDSNYGYTF. CDR3 in DNA: TGTGCCAGCACCGACAGTAACTATGGCTACACCTTC.